This T cell receptor beta chain was captured by sequencing in a study of blood T cell repertoires in COVID-19. Study overall: Italy, Spain and the United States were the sources of the convalescent and acute COVID-19 samples. T cells, B-cell-depleted T cells, or PBMCs provided the cDNA or gDNA that served as material.

V lost 7 bases and J 1 base, leaving 17 bases between the germline ends. The CDR3 runs 15 residues. Germline CDR1 is MDHEN and CDR2 is SYDVKM. Methods used by the authors: It was from reference gene primer amplification that nucleated cell counts were estimated. Using immunoSEQ multiplex PCR, the repertoire was profiled, and TCRdb retains in-frame clones only, with some absent. V, J and clone size reflect that table, while D and trimming were determined from the DNA. Of 150,000 to 200,000 clones listed, approximately 87% were seen once; the top ten hold approximately 9.9%. Seattle patients were enrolled during active infection and followed longitudinally.

Specimen: peripheral blood. The sequence derives from a woman aged 55-69 years with COVID-19, enrolled during active disease. This chain connects TRBV28 to TRBJ2-7; the D gene is possibly TRBD1 (6 bases). The CDR3 here is CASTSFRDTSYEQYF. DNA of the CDR3: TGTGCCAGCACTAGTTTTCGGGACACTTCCTACGAGCAGTACTTC.